This T cell receptor (beta chain) was captured in a study of shared clonotypes between healthy human individuals. The wider study: CD4 naive and memory got three plates each, CD8 naive two, CD8 memory one.

TCRdb keeps only in-frame clones here, not all; method: immunoSEQ multiplex PCR. The sample lists approximately 2,000,000 clones, 92% occurring once. Germline V CDR1 and CDR2: KGHSH, LQKENI. Trimming took 4 bases from V and 8 from J, leaving 23 bases between them. CDR3 length: 16 residues. Points on this clone: The antigen remains unidentified.

Study-wide results and limits: Non-shared clonotypes were found to have lower generation probabilities than the clonotypes that were shared by all four of the sorted-subset donors.

Sequenced input: naive CD4+ T cells from PBMCs. Subset reported: CD45RA+ positively selected. This TCR derives from a man aged 18 to 30 in good health. Some clones in this sample may be carry-over from other donors' samples. The rearrangement joins TRBV18 to TRBJ1-2; D remains unclear. The CDR3 here is CASSLLVRGVGYGYTF. CDR3 DNA: TGTGCCAGCTCACTTCTGGTGCGCGGGGTGGGATACGGCTACACCTTC.